This is a list of T cell receptor beta chains from one sample in a study of blood T cell repertoires in COVID-19. Some clones are missing from TCRdb's copy, which holds only in-frame ones; the method was immunoSEQ multiplex PCR. The repertoire has 300,000 or so clones, over 80% of them found once; the top ten carry approximately 1.4%. Sequencing input: peripheral blood. Every receptor here comes from a woman aged 40 to 50 who had recovered from COVID-19. Each CDR3 is given without its conserved first and last residue. Expanded clones are given a class, and other clones once, few, many or no size at all.

size: NA
V: TRBV6-6
CDR3: ASSPPGGSGYT

size: once
V: TRBV6-5
CDR3: ASSYSMGLKAEKLF

size: NA
V: TRBV6-6
CDR3: ASSYLNQPQH

size: NA
V: TRBV6-2/TRBV6-3
CDR3: ASSRRRGGRTDTQY

size: NA
V: TRBV4-3
CDR3: ASSHYRGNGVNTEAF

size: NA
V: TRBV7-8
CDR3: ASSLATGFEYEQY

size: NA
V: TRBV7-9
CDR3: ASITGQGQHLTTEAF

size: few
V: TRBV2
CDR3: ASSPGGASGDTQY

size: NA
V: TRBV29-1
CDR3: SVRIRGSNQPQH

size: NA
V: TRBV9
CDR3: ASSPRGMDWGETQY

size: NA
V: TRBV30
CDR3: AWSVHRTSGSTDTQY

size: few
V: TRBV30
CDR3: AWSPGNQPQH

size: NA
V: TRBV15
CDR3: ATSRIAGLNTEAF

size: NA
V: TRBV5-1
CDR3: ASSFQGSTNEKLF

size: few
V: TRBV5-1
CDR3: ASSLVQAGNEKLF

size: NA
V: TRBV5-1
CDR3: ASSLGGDGNEQF

size: NA
V: TRBV7-2
CDR3: ASSLASGLDIQY

size: once
V: TRBV5-4
CDR3: ASSLGGQGTDTQY

size: NA
V: TRBV7-8
CDR3: ASSSPGQGRFYEQY

size: NA
V: TRBV7-9
CDR3: ASSPIFRTARMNTEAF

size: NA
V: TRBV27
CDR3: ASSFGGSNQPQH

size: NA
V: TRBV5-6
CDR3: ASSGQGAGNTIY

size: NA
V: TRBV9
CDR3: ASSATGSLVYNEQF

size: once
V: TRBV30
CDR3: ARVREGDTEAF

size: few
V: TRBV19
CDR3: ASSIDALAGGSDEQY

size: few
V: TRBV7-2
CDR3: ASSPRQVYGYT

size: NA
V: TRBV5-1
CDR3: ASSLSGTGSTDTQY

size: NA
V: TRBV9
CDR3: ASSAVQGARHEQY

size: NA
V: TRBV15
CDR3: ATSRARGGGAETQY

size: NA
V: TRBV14
CDR3: ASSPQRGRDSPLH

size: NA
V: TRBV28
CDR3: ASSQTTGASYNEQF

size: NA
V: TRBV3-1/TRBV3-2
CDR3: ASSQGWTAAAF

size: NA
V: TRBV4-3
CDR3: ASSQGDRTNSYEQY

size: NA
V: TRBV5-4
CDR3: ASSLVAGVPLSTDTQY

size: NA
V: TRBV19
CDR3: ASSNGAYYGYT

size: few
V: TRBV7-9
CDR3: ASSLFSNSPLH

size: NA
V: TRBV5-1
CDR3: ASSLTVLGTTNTGELF

size: once
V: TRBV9
CDR3: ASSVSGHLTDTQY

size: NA
V: TRBV5-6
CDR3: ASSRDRNTEAF

size: once
V: TRBV19
CDR3: ASSRMDRVMVMYT

size: NA
V: TRBV5-4
CDR3: ASSVTGSNSPLH